The rows below give T cell receptor beta chains drawn from one sample of a study of tumor and adjacent non-tumor tissue in lung cancer. TCRdb passed the multiplex PCR reads through MiXCR, listing each CDR3 protein once. The table includes just over 200,000 distinct CDR3 sequences, less than 80% detected once. The sequencing input was lung tumor tissue. The receptors originated from a man aged 60 to 75 with non-small cell lung cancer. CDR3s include the opening cysteine and the closing phenylalanine or tryptophan. Fields, in order: CDR3 length, J gene, clone size, V gene, D gene, CDR3 DNA, CDR3 protein. D genes are given only for firm matches. Expanded clones are given a class, and other clones once, few, many or no size at all.

>14|TRBJ1-2|once|TRBV12-3/TRBV12-4|-
TGTGCCAGCAGTTCGGGCCGACCGGGCTATGGCTACACCTTC
CASSSGRPGYGYTF
>17|TRBJ1-1|-|TRBV4-1|-
TGCGCCAGCAGCCAACCGACAGGCTGGCCAAGGAACACTGAAGCTTGCTTT
CASSQPTGWPRNTEACF
>14|TRBJ2-1|many|TRBV6-2/TRBV6-3|-
TGTGCCAGCAGAGGACTGTCCTTTTACAATGAGCAGTTCTTC
CASRGLSFYNEQFF
>12|TRBJ2-2|many|TRBV5-5|-
TGTGCCAGCAGCTTCGGTAACGGGGAGCTGTTTTTT
CASSFGNGELFF
>14|TRBJ2-7|-|TRBV7-8|TRBD1
TGTGCCAGCAGCTTGCGGACAGGGCCTTACGAGCAGTACTTC
CASSLRTGPYEQYF
>15|TRBJ1-1|-|TRBV7-8|-
TGTGCCAGCAGCTCAGACGACTTACCATGGGGAGAGGCTTTCTTT
CASSSDDLPWGEAFF
>16|TRBJ2-1|-|TRBV15|TRBD2
TGTGCCAGCAACAGCAACAGCGGGGGCTTCAATGTTGAGCAGTTCTTC
CASNSNSGGFNVEQFF
>14|TRBJ2-7|-|TRBV7-8|-
TGTGCCAGCAGCTCAGACCGACCACACTACGAGCAGTACTTC
CASSSDRPHYEQYF
>12|TRBJ2-1|-|TRBV11-2|-
TGTGTCAGCAGCTTATGGGACGATGAGCAGTTCTTC
CVSSLWDDEQFF
>15|TRBJ2-2|-|TRBV6-5|-
TGTGCCAGCAGTTTCAGGGCTCAGAACACCGGGGAGCTGTTTTTT
CASSFRAQNTGELFF
>20|TRBJ2-3|-|TRBV6-5|TRBD2
TGTGCCAGCACTTACTCGCGTGCCTCATCTGCGGGAGGAAAGCCAGATACGCAGTATTTT
CASTYSRASSAGGKPDTQYF
>14|TRBJ1-1|-|TRBV12-3/TRBV12-4|-
TGTGCCAGCAGTTTTTGGATCTCAAACACTGAATCTTTCTTT
CASSFWISNTESFF
>14|TRBJ1-1|-|TRBV10-3|-
TGTGCCATCAGTGGCTGGGGTGAGAACACTGAAGCTTTCTTT
CAISGWGENTEAFF
>16|TRBJ2-1|once|TRBV20-1|TRBD1
TGCAATGCTAGCCCCCCTGGACAGGGTCGCCCTAATGAGCAGTTCTTC
CNASPPGQGRPNEQFF
>16|TRBJ1-5|few|TRBV20-1|TRBD1
TGCAATGCTAGAGCTAGGACAGGTCATAGTAATCAGCCCCAGCATTTT
CNARARTGHSNQPQHF
>14|TRBJ2-5|once|TRBV20-1|-
TGCAGTACTAGAGATCCCTCTCGGGCTGAGACCCAGTACTTC
CSTRDPSRAETQYF
>17|TRBJ1-1|-|TRBV12-3/TRBV12-4|-
TGTGCCAGTAGTTTAGCTCGGTTGACAGGTCTGAACACTGAAGCTTTCTTT
CASSLARLTGLNTEAFF
>16|TRBJ2-2|-|TRBV5-6|-
TGTGCCAGCAGCGGATTTGGACACCTGAACATCGGGGAGCTGTTTTTT
CASSGFGHLNIGELFF
>13|TRBJ1-4|many|TRBV28|-
TGTGCCAGCAGTCCTCAACTTTACGAAAAACTGTTTTTT
CASSPQLYEKLFF
>13|TRBJ2-7|-|TRBV20-1|-
TGCAGTGCTCACAGGGAACCTACCTACGAGCAGTACTTC
CSAHREPTYEQYF
>16|TRBJ1-3|-|TRBV4-1|TRBD1
TGCGCCAGCAGCCAGGGACAGGGGCTAATTGGAAACACCATATATTTT
CASSQGQGLIGNTIYF
>13|TRBJ1-1|few|TRBV11-2|-
TGTGCCAGCAGCTCCCAACAGGGAACTGAAGCTTTCTTT
CASSSQQGTEAFF
>16|TRBJ2-1|-|TRBV11-2|-
TGTGCCAGCAGCTGGGCCGGGACAAATTCCTACAATGAGCAGTTCTTC
CASSWAGTNSYNEQFF
>14|TRBJ2-7|once|TRBV29-1|-
TGCAGTGTGATCCGGGTACGGGGTGCCTACGAGCAGTACTTC
CSVIRVRGAYEQYF
>15|TRBJ2-1|-|TRBV11-3|-
TGTGCCAGCAGCCCGGGTAATGTGGTTAGCCATGAGCAGTTCTTC
CASSPGNVVSHEQFF
>15|TRBJ1-1|-|TRBV11-2|-
TGTGCCAGCAGCTTCACGAACAGGGTGAACACTGAAGCCTTCTTT
CASSFTNRVNTEAFF
>14|TRBJ2-6|-|TRBV11-2|-
TGTATCAGTAGTCCTATCTCTGGGGCCAACGCCCTGACTTTC
CISSPISGANALTF
>16|TRBJ2-7|-|TRBV20-1|-
TGCAGTGCTAGAGATACTACGGGGGGCTCCCCGGGCGATCAGTACTTC
CSARDTTGGSPGDQYF
>14|TRBJ2-7|few|TRBV12-3/TRBV12-4|-
TGTGCCAGCAGGGGACGGGGGAGCTCCTACGAGCAGTACTTC
CASRGRGSSYEQYF
>18|TRBJ2-3|-|TRBV5-4|TRBD2
TGTGCCAGTAGCTTGGTCGTTTCTAGCGGGTCCAGCACAGATACGCAGTATTTT
CASSLVVSSGSSTDTQYF
>15|TRBJ2-3|-|TRBV24-1|-
TGTGCCACCAGTGATTTGCTCAGGGGTAAGGGGACGCAGTATTTT
CATSDLLRGKGTQYF
>15|TRBJ2-3|-|TRBV6-1|-
TGTGCCAGCAGCCCGACCTGGAAAGGGGTAGGTACGCAGTATTTT
CASSPTWKGVGTQYF
>16|TRBJ2-7|-|TRBV6-1|TRBD2
TGTGCCAGCCCCTCAGCGGGAGGTCTCTACTCCTACGAGCAGTACTTC
CASPSAGGLYSYEQYF
>14|TRBJ2-1|-|TRBV12-3/TRBV12-4|TRBD2
TGCGCCAGCAGTCTACTAGCGGGGCGCAATGAGCAGTTCTTC
CASSLLAGRNEQFF
>14|TRBJ1-2|-|TRBV4-1|-
TGCACCAGCAGCCCGGATAGCACCTCTTCCGGCTACACCTTC
CTSSPDSTSSGYTF
>13|TRBJ2-7|-|TRBV20-1|-
TGCAGGGTAGGGGGGGAGCTTTTATACGAGCGGTACTTC
CRVGGELLYERYF
>15|TRBJ1-5|-|TRBV7-8|TRBD1
TGTGCCAGCAGCGTGGACAGGGTCAGCAATCAGCCCCAGCTTTTT
CASSVDRVSNQPQLF
>15|TRBJ2-1|-|TRBV6-5|-
TGTGCCAGCATTTACTTTCCGGGACATGGCTATGAGCAGTTCTTT
CASIYFPGHGYEQFF
>14|TRBJ1-2|-|TRBV11-2|-
TGTGCCAGCATCTTAGATGCAGGTACATCTGGGTGCACCTTC
CASILDAGTSGCTF
>18|TRBJ2-3|once|TRBV28|-
TGTGCCAGCAGTCGCGTGTGGGAAGGGGCATGGGGTACAGATACGCAGTATTTT
CASSRVWEGAWGTDTQYF
>12|TRBJ1-4|many|TRBV20-1|-
TGCAGTGCCACAGGGCGGAGTGAAAAACTGTTTTTT
CSATGRSEKLFF
>15|TRBJ1-5|-|TRBV28|-
-
CASSLFAAGNQPHHF
>15|TRBJ2-1|-|TRBV6-2/TRBV6-3|TRBD2
TGTGGCAGCATTTATAGAGGCGGGAGCCGGGATGAGTGGTTCTTC
CGSIYRGGSRDEWFF
>13|TRBJ1-1|-|TRBV11-3|-
TGTACCAGCAGTGGTGACATGAACACTGAAGCTTTCTTT
CTSSGDMNTEAFF
>15|TRBJ2-7|few|TRBV6-5|-
TGTGCCATCAGCAATGGGGGAGTCGCTCGCTACGAGCAGTACTTC
CAISNGGVARYEQYF
>15|TRBJ2-1|-|TRBV20-1|TRBD2
TGCAGTGTTAGTGATCGCGGGGGGGCCTCCAATAAGCAGTTCTTC
CSVSDRGGASNKQFF
>14|TRBJ2-1|-|TRBV20-1|-
TGCAGTGCTAGAGGGTACCGGGGGTACAATGAGCAGTTCTTC
CSARGYRGYNEQFF
>16|TRBJ2-1|few|TRBV10-1|TRBD2
TGCGCCAGCAGTGAGTCGGGGGGACTAGGGGGCAATGAGCAGTTCTTC
CASSESGGLGGNEQFF
>16|TRBJ2-1|-|TRBV11-3|-
TGTACCAGCAGCTGGGGCGGGGTTAGCTCCTACAATAAGCAGTTCTTC
CTSSWGGVSSYNKQFF
>15|TRBJ2-3|few|TRBV6-1|-
TGTGCCAGCACCCGACAGGCACCGGGGACAGATACGCAGTATTTT
CASTRQAPGTDTQYF
>16|TRBJ1-3|-|TRBV5-4|-
TGTGCCAGCAGCCCACAGACAGAGATCTCTGGAAACACCATATATTTT
CASSPQTEISGNTIYF
>18|TRBJ1-5|-|TRBV6-6|-
TGTGTCAGCGGTTACCCTAAATACAGGGACGAGGGCAATCAGCCCCAGCATTTT
CVSGYPKYRDEGNQPQHF
>15|TRBJ1-2|once|TRBV5-4|-
TGCGCCAGCAGCTTGGATTGGGGAGTCGGGAAGGGTTACACCTTC
CASSLDWGVGKGYTF
>12|TRBJ2-7|few|TRBV29-1|-
TGCAGCATGTCATGGTCTTCCTACGAGCAGTACTTC
CSMSWSSYEQYF